This T cell receptor beta chain was sequenced during a study of blood T cell repertoires in COVID-19. About the research overall: Acute and convalescent COVID-19 specimens originated in the United States, Italy and Spain. T cells, B-cell-depleted T cells, or PBMCs provided the cDNA or gDNA that served as material.

Per the study methods: Amplification of reference gene primers provided the estimated nucleated cell counts. The protocol was immunoSEQ multiplex PCR, while the TCRdb copy is restricted to in-frame clones and leaves out a portion. V and J calls plus clone size are reproduced from that table; the DNA served to infer D and trimming. The sample holds about 220,000 clones, more than 75% seen once. Specimen: peripheral blood. This sequence was found in a human donor in a cohort sampled during active COVID-19.

The CDR3 here is CASSDPTGSDSSYEQYF. The CDR3 region has the DNA TGCGCCAGCAGCGATCCTACAGGGAGCGACTCCTCCTACGAGCAGTACTTC. The rearrangement links TRBV5-1 to TRBJ2-7; a possible D gene is TRBD1 (6 bases). The germline V gene has CDR1 SGHRS and CDR2 YFSETQ. Trimming left V 4 bases short and J 0 bases short, with 20 bases between. This CDR3 is 17 amino acids long.